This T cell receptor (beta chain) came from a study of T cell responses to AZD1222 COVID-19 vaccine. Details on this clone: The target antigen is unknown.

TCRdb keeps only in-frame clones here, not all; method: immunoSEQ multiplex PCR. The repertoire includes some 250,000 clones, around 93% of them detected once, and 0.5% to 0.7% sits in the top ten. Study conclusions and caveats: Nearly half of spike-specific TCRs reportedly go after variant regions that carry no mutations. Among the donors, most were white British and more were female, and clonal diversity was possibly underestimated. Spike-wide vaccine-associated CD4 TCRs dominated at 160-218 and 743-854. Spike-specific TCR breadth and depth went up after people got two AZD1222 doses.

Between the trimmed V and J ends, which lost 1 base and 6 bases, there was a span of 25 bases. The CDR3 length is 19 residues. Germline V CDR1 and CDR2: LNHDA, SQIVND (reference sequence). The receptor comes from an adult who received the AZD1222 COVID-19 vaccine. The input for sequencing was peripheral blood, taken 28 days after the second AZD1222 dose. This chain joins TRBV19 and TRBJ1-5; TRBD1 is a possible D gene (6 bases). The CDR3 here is CASSIGPRDIQRRGQPQHF. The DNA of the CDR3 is TGTGCCAGTAGTATAGGGCCGCGGGACATCCAACGCCGGGGTCAGCCCCAGCATTTT.